This T cell receptor (beta chain) was sequenced in a study of cytomegalovirus exposure and HLA in healthy donors. Study findings and constraints: In an earlier analysis, most TCR beta V segments were productive about 87% or about 30% of the time.

PCR involved 60 Vbeta and 13 Jbeta primers. Assay used: immunoSEQ multiplex PCR; TCRdb lists only in-frame clones, some missing. The sample lists about 41,000 clones; approximately 81% were seen once. This clone has a single count. Antigen specificity is unknown. CDR1 is SGDLS, CDR2 YYNGEE, per germline. J gave up 5 bases and V 6 bases, and 11 bases lay outside the gene matches. The CDR3 totals 15 residues. What was sequenced was PBMCs. This TCR was recovered from a man between 50 and 59 years old in good health and CMV-seronegative. The chain has TRBV9 and TRBJ2-5; the match to TRBD2 covers 9 bases. The CDR3 spells CASNRDSGSLETQYF. DNA for the CDR3: TGTGCCAGCAACCGCGATAGCGGGAGTCTTGAGACCCAGTACTTC. The full variable domain, rest sourced from reference TRBV9 and TRBJ2-5, is DSGVTQTPKHLITATGQRVTLRCSPRSGDLSVYWYQQSLDQGLQFLIQYYNGEERAKGNILERFSAQQFPDLHSELNLSSLELGDSALYFCASNRDSGSLETQYFGPGTRLLVL.